The sequence of this T cell receptor beta chain was determined in a study of T cell responses to AZD1222 COVID-19 vaccine. Trimming stripped 2 bases from V and 8 bases from J, with 15 bases between. Looked up from germline, CDR1 is ENHRY and CDR2 is SYGVKD. This CDR3 contains 14 residues. Findings and limits, study-wide: Possibly, clonal diversity was underestimated; donors were largely white British and included more females. Of the AZD1222 recipients, only six were seropositive at baseline.

To note about this clone: Its antigen remains unidentified.

Generated by immunoSEQ multiplex PCR, the TCRdb table keeps only in-frame clones and is missing some. The sample gives roughly 150,000 clones, roughly 92% of which show up once; 9% to 9.5% is in the top ten. Second-dose intervals near 4 or 12 weeks were combined. The source was peripheral blood, collected 28 days after the second AZD1222 dose. The V call is TRBV10-3, the J call TRBJ1-2; TRBD1 might be the D (5 bases). The receptor's source is an adult who received the AZD1222 COVID-19 vaccine. In DNA form, the CDR3 reads TGTGCCATCAGTGAGAATCTTGGCAGGGCCGGCTACACCTTC. Encoded protein: CAISENLGRAGYTF.